This T cell receptor (beta chain) was sequenced for a study of PD-L1 blockade in urothelial cancer. Study outcomes and limitations: Pretreatment peripheral blood TCR clonality that fell below the median predicted better survival among the patients studied.

Concerning this clone itself: Its antigen is unidentified.

J was trimmed by 0 bases and V by 5 bases; bases with no gene match: 14. Germline values: CDR1 LNHDA, CDR2 SQIVND (reference sequence). This CDR3 region has 20 residues. The authors spiked synthetic TCR analog templates into each PCR. Libraries were prepared by immunoSEQ multiplex PCR; TCRdb keeps only in-frame clonotypes and omits some of them. The sample records approximately 65,000 clones, 85% to 90% being singletons. This receptor was taken from a man aged 55 to 69 with urothelial cancer. V gene TRBV19 combines with J gene TRBJ2-6; 9 nucleotides agree with TRBD1. The sequencing here drew on PBMCs, taken around atezolizumab (anti-PD-L1) treatment. CDR3 sequence reads: CASSALFTGGPSSGANVLTF. CDR3 in DNA: TGTGCCAGTAGTGCGCTATTTACAGGGGGCCCGAGCTCTGGGGCCAACGTCCTGACTTTC.